This TCR beta chain was recovered during a study of blood T cell repertoires in COVID-19. In the study overall: From the United States, Italy and Spain came samples of acute and convalescent COVID-19. PBMCs, B-cell-depleted T cells, or T cells provided the cDNA or gDNA that made up the material.

Per the authors' pipeline: By means of reference gene primer amplification, nucleated cell counts were estimated. Profiled with immunoSEQ multiplex PCR; TCRdb holds only in-frame clones, not every one. V, J and clone size were drawn from that table, and D and trimming were deduced from the DNA. The table includes around 150,000 clones, 77% detected once. V shed 10 bases and J shed 1 base, with 24 bases lying between them. CDR1 and CDR2 (germline): ENHRY, SYGVKD. CDR3 size: 17 residues. The source of this sequence is a woman in her forties or fifties with active or convalescent COVID-19. The J gene is TRBJ2-3, the V gene TRBV10-3; D is perhaps TRBD2 (7 bases). What was sequenced was peripheral blood. The CDR3 region is CATSVWGEGDGTDTQYF. The CDR3 nucleotides read TGTGCCACTTCCGTGTGGGGGGAGGGGGACGGCACAGATACGCAGTATTTT.